Below, 32 T cell receptor beta chains from the same sample are listed, as sequenced in a study of CD8+ T cells in alopecia areata. Investigators isolated RNA and reverse transcribed it into cDNA to act as the sequencing template. Assay: immunoSEQ multiplex PCR; the TCRdb copy retains only in-frame clones and omits some. The sample shows some 95,000 clones, roughly 40% of them seen only once. The treatment is: oral pan-JAK inhibitor, 5-10 mg twice daily. Source: CD8+ T cells sorted from blood, taken at week 24, from a patient treated with tofacitinib. The source is a human donor with alopecia areata.

The J gene is TRBJ2-7, the V gene TRBV5-1; 13 nucleotides agree with TRBD2. The CDR3 has 14 amino acids. V shed 3 bases, J shed 7 bases, and the junction held 4 bases outside the gene matches. From germline, CDR1 is SGHRS and CDR2 YFSETQ. The CDR3 loop reads CASSWTSGGVEQYF. Written as DNA, the CDR3 is TGCGCCAGCAGCTGGACTAGCGGGGGCGTGGAGCAGTACTTC.

This clone was found many times. The J gene is TRBJ2-5, the V gene TRBV7-2; possible D gene TRBD2, 6 bases. Trimming cost V 4 bases and J 1 base, with 16 bases left between them. This CDR3 is 16 amino acids long. The germline V gene encodes CDR1 SGHTA and CDR2 FQGNSA. The CDR3, as DNA: TGTGCCAGCAGCTCCGGCGGAGCGGGTATCCAAGAGACCCAGTACTTC. Its translation: CASSSGGAGIQETQYF.

The V gene is TRBV7-6, the J gene TRBJ1-1; unclear D gene. Trimming left V 4 bases short and J 1 base short, with 4 bases between. The CDR3 is made up of 12 amino acids. The germline gives CDR1 SGHVS, CDR2 FNYEAQ. CDR3 coding DNA: TGTGCCAGCAGCTCTGCGAACACTGAAGCTTTCTTT. Residues: CASSSANTEAFF.

In this sample, this clone turned up a few times. The sample has other DNA sequences that encode this CDR3 too. CDR3 nucleotides: TGCGCCAGCAGCCAAGACCGGGCCTCTAATCAGCCCCAGCATTTT. Protein sequence: CASSQDRASNQPQHF. This rearrangement joins TRBV4-3 to TRBJ1-5; no clear D. Germline values: CDR1 LGHNA, CDR2 YSLEER. The CDR3 length is 15 residues. V lost 0 bases and J lost 4, with 10 bases in between.

The table lists this clone with a few counts. This sequence joins TRBV5-4 and TRBJ2-2; 8 nucleotides line up with TRBD1. Trimming removed 4 bases from V and 9 bases from J; junction bases left unmatched: 11. CDR1 SGHNT and CDR2 YYREEE come from the germline V gene (reference sequence). The CDR3 contains 15 residues. CDR3 DNA sequence: TGTGCCAGCAGCGACGGACAGGGTGCTAGCCGGGAGCTGTTTTTT. This translates into CASSDGQGASRELFF. The full variable domain, in which reference TRBV5-4 and TRBJ2-2 provide the parts outside the CDR3, is ETGVTQSPTHLIKTRGQQVTLRCSSQSGHNTVSWYQQALGQGPQFIFQYYREEENGRGNFPPRFSGLQFPNYSSELNVNALELDDSALYLCASSDGQGASRELFFGEGSRLTVL.

The chain carries TRBV27 and TRBJ2-7; TRBD2 aligns across 9 bases. The trim removed 5 bases at V and 2 bases at J, leaving 4 bases unmatched. Germline V lookup: CDR1 MNHEY, CDR2 SMNVEV (reference sequence). This CDR3 has 14 amino acids. CDR3 nucleotide sequence: TGTGCCAGCAGTCCTAGCGGGGTCCCCTACGAGCAGTACTTC. Translated, it gives CASSPSGVPYEQYF.

This clone appeared a few times. The chain recombines TRBV5-8 with TRBJ1-4; no reliable D call. The CDR3 consists of 12 residues. V was cut by 7 bases and J by 7 bases, with 11 bases left in between. From germline, CDR1 is SGHTS and CDR2 YDEGEE. CDR3: CASSPVGEKLFF. DNA of the CDR3: TGTGCCAGCTCCCCAGTCGGTGAAAAACTGTTTTTT.

V is TRBV7-9 and J is TRBJ2-1; 9 bases line up with TRBD1. Germline V gene lookup returns CDR1 SEHNR and CDR2 FQNEAQ (reference sequence). The CDR3 spans 13 residues. V dropped 5 bases and J dropped 6; count of bases not matched to a gene: 2. CDR3 sequence (DNA): TGTGCCAGCAGCCAGGGACAGGGCAATGAGCAGTTCTTC. Its translation is CASSQGQGNEQFF.

The chain carries TRBV7-9 and TRBJ1-2; D is uncertain. Germline loops: CDR1 SEHNR, CDR2 FQNEAQ (reference sequence). V dropped 2 bases and J dropped 2 bases, with 9 bases sitting between them. CDR3 length equals 14 residues. The CDR3 DNA sequence: TGTGCCAGCAGCTTAAGCCCGGGGAACTATGGCTACACCTTC. It specifies CASSLSPGNYGYTF.

Here the CDR3 DNA reads TGCGCCAGCAGCTGGGGACTGGGGTTAGGCTACGAGCAGTACTTC. Protein sequence: CASSWGLGLGYEQYF. This chain joins TRBV5-1 and TRBJ2-7; possible D gene TRBD2, 6 bases. V shed 3 bases and J shed 3 bases, with 16 bases lying between them. CDR1 SGHRS and CDR2 YFSETQ come from the germline V gene. The CDR3 extends over 15 amino acids.

By frequency in the sample, this clone is medium-sized. The rearrangement links TRBV6-6 to TRBJ2-1; D may be TRBD2 (5 bases). Trimming stripped 2 bases from V and 6 bases from J, with 11 bases between. The CDR3 extends over 14 amino acids. From germline, CDR1 is MNHNY and CDR2 SVGAGI (reference sequence). The CDR3 sequence: CASSYTREGNEQFF. CDR3 DNA: TGTGCCAGCAGTTACACACGGGAAGGCAATGAGCAGTTCTTC.

The chain joins TRBV30 to TRBJ1-2; 8 bases are a match to TRBD1. After removal of 5 bases from V and 4 bases from J, the junction contained 3 bases not matched to a gene. Per the germline V gene, CDR1 is GTSNPN and CDR2 is SVGIG (reference sequence). The CDR3 consists of 12 residues. The CDR3: CAWDTGGYGYTF. The DNA of the CDR3 is TGTGCCTGGGACACAGGGGGCTATGGCTACACCTTC.

This clone was picked up a small number of times. The chain carries TRBV30 and TRBJ1-2; D gene ambiguous. V was pared by 2 bases and J by 3 bases, with 13 bases between. Germline values: CDR1 GTSNPN, CDR2 SVGIG (reference sequence). The length of the CDR3 is 14 residues. In DNA, the CDR3 is TGTGCCTGGAGTACTGGGTGGATCGACTATGGCTACACCTTC. Translated: CAWSTGWIDYGYTF.

This chain links TRBV30 with TRBJ1-5; 7 positions match TRBD1. The trim removed 0 bases at V and 7 bases at J, leaving 18 bases unmatched. CDR1 and CDR2 (germline): GTSNPN, SVGIG (reference sequence). This CDR3 is 18 amino acids long. CDR3 DNA sequence: TGTGCCTGGAGTGTAAAGGTCGGCCCGGCAGGGGGGATCCAGCCCCAGCATTTT. Protein: CAWSVKVGPAGGIQPQHF.

This clone was counted only a few times. V and J are TRBV5-4 and TRBJ2-5; 8 bases match TRBD1. J lost 1 base, V lost 3 bases, and 11 bases had no gene match. The CDR3 is 17 residues long. Germline assignment: CDR1 SGHNT and CDR2 YYREEE (reference sequence). CDR3 protein: CASSSLGQGKFQETQYF. The CDR3 nucleotides are TGTGCCAGCAGCTCCTTAGGACAGGGAAAATTCCAAGAGACCCAGTACTTC.

To note about this clone: A much more abundant neighbour one base away suggests this may be a read error. This chain joins TRBV5-1 and TRBJ2-7, with 14 nucleotides matching TRBD2. This CDR3 region has 15 residues. Trimming at V came to 4 bases and at J to 2 bases, leaving 2 bases not matched to a gene. Germline V gene data show CDR1 as SGHRS and CDR2 as YFSETQ. In DNA form, the CDR3 reads TGCGCCAGCAGCCCGGGACTAGCGGGGGCCTACGAGCAGTACTTC. Translated: CASSPGLAGAYEQYF.

Worth noting for this clone: The sample has other DNA sequences that encode this CDR3 too. For the CDR3, the DNA is TGTGCCAGCAGCGCATCGGGGAGGTCCTACAATGAGCAGTTCTTC. Translating gives CASSASGRSYNEQFF. This rearrangement joins TRBV9 to TRBJ2-1; possible D gene TRBD2, 6 bases. The V gene's germline CDR1 is SGDLS and CDR2 YYNGEE. This CDR3 is built from 15 residues. V was cut by 3 bases and J by 1 base, with 11 bases left in between.

The chain links TRBV29-1 to TRBJ1-1; a possible D gene is TRBD1 (6 bases). The length of the CDR3 is 12 residues. In germline, CDR1 is SQVTM, CDR2 ANQGSEA. V lost 5 bases and J 1 base, leaving 8 bases between the germline ends. CDR3 sequence: CSVTGQNTEAFF. For the CDR3, the DNA is TGCAGCGTTACAGGGCAGAACACTGAAGCTTTCTTT.

The CDR3 region is CASSGSTDYEQYF. DNA for the CDR3: TGTGCCAGCTCAGGGTCGACAGACTACGAGCAGTACTTC. The V and J genes are TRBV18 and TRBJ2-7; a weak D match, TRBD1 (5 bases). Germline assignment: CDR1 KGHSH and CDR2 LQKENI. The CDR3 sequence is 13 residues long. The germline V and J ends were trimmed by 5 bases and 3 bases, with 11 bases remaining between them.

This sequence joins TRBV7-8 and TRBJ2-5; TRBD2 aligns across 10 bases. The junction had 17 bases not matched to a gene; V was cut back by 5 bases and J by 11 bases. This CDR3 has 16 residues. Per germline, CDR1 SGHVS and CDR2 FQNEAQ. The DNA for the CDR3 is TGTGCCAGCAGCGACCCAAGAGCGGGAGGGCCATGGGAGCAGTACTTC. It specifies CASSDPRAGGPWEQYF.

A note on this clone: A much bigger clone sits one base away, suggesting this may be a read error. The genes are TRBV6-1 and TRBJ2-1; unclear D gene. The length of the CDR3 is 10 residues. The germline V and J ends were trimmed by 5 bases and 5 bases, with 1 base remaining between them. From germline, CDR1 is MNHNS and CDR2 SASEGT. The CDR3 DNA follows: TGTGCCAGCAGTAACAATGAGCAGTTCTTC. The encoded protein is CASSNNEQFF.

The rearrangement joins TRBV6-1 to TRBJ2-2, with 7 bases aligning to TRBD1. The length of the CDR3 is 13 residues. V gave up 6 bases and J gave up 7 bases; unmatched junction bases: 5. CDR1 is MNHNS and CDR2 is SASEGT in the germline V gene. The CDR3, as DNA: TGTGCCAGCAGCTCGACAGGGTTCGGGGAGCTGTTTTTT. Its translation is CASSSTGFGELFF.

This clone was seen once. V and J are TRBV18 and TRBJ2-7; no clear D. Germline values: CDR1 KGHSH, CDR2 LQKENI. The CDR3 is 14 residues long. Trimming pared 6 bases from V and 0 bases from J, leaving 12 bases between. Here the CDR3 reads CASSPERSSYEQYF. The CDR3 nucleotides are TGTGCCAGCTCCCCTGAACGGAGCTCCTACGAGCAGTACTTC.

This clone was seen more than once but under ten times. The V call is TRBV2, the J call TRBJ1-2, with TRBD1 matching over 7 bases. Germline CDR1 and CDR2: SNHLY and FYNNEI. V lost 3 bases, J lost 4 bases, and 5 bases stayed unmatched. The CDR3 is made up of 14 amino acids. The CDR3 DNA reads TGTGCCAGCAGTGAGAGGGGGCTCCTCTATGGCTACACCTTC. It encodes CASSERGLLYGYTF.

The chain is built from TRBV7-2 and TRBJ2-7; 14 bases agree with TRBD2. V was pared by 5 bases and J by 6 bases, with 15 bases of the junction left unmatched. The CDR3 runs to 18 residues. Germline values: CDR1 SGHTA, CDR2 FQGNSA. Written as DNA, the CDR3 is TGTGCCAGCAGCCCGGGACTAGCGGGAGCTACAATATGGGGCGAGCAGTACTTC. Its protein is CASSPGLAGATIWGEQYF.

The V call is TRBV27, the J call TRBJ2-3; no definite D call. The V and J ends lost 5 bases and 10 bases respectively, with 10 bases between them. The CDR3 runs to 11 residues. The germline V gene encodes CDR1 MNHEY and CDR2 SMNVEV (reference sequence). CDR3 amino acids: CASSTEVAQYF. In DNA form, the CDR3 reads TGTGCCAGCAGTACCGAGGTTGCGCAGTATTTT.

The chain recombines TRBV5-4 with TRBJ1-1; D unresolved. V was shortened by 0 bases and J by 8 bases, with 8 bases between the two germline ends. Germline CDR1 and CDR2: SGHNT and YYREEE (reference sequence). The CDR3 contains 12 residues. CDR3 sequence: CASSLVAGEAFF. DNA of the CDR3: TGTGCCAGCAGCTTGGTTGCCGGCGAAGCTTTCTTT.

The rearrangement links TRBV19 to TRBJ2-1; D remains ambiguous. The V end was cut by 6 bases, the J end by 0 bases, with 18 bases between. The length of the CDR3 is 17 residues. In germline, CDR1 is LNHDA, CDR2 SQIVND (reference sequence). The CDR3 region is CASSRRPLSSSYNEQFF. As DNA, the CDR3 is TGTGCCAGTAGCCGACGACCTCTATCGAGCTCCTACAATGAGCAGTTCTTC.

This clone was seen more than once but under ten times. One end of the junction varies from germline; a read error may be responsible. The chain joins TRBV19 to TRBJ1-1; D is possibly TRBD1 (5 bases). The CDR3 is 15 amino acids. Germline V CDR1 and CDR2: LNHDA, SQIVND (reference sequence). The CDR3 DNA reads as TGTGCCAGTACAGGCCCCAGGGCGGAGAACACGGAAGCTTTCTTT. Protein product: CASTGPRAENTEAFF.

This clone was counted a single time. The rearrangement links TRBV27 to TRBJ1-2; no reliable D call. CDR3 size: 14 residues. V lost 4 bases, J lost 5 bases, and 14 bases lay in between. The germline V gene encodes CDR1 MNHEY and CDR2 SMNVEV (reference sequence). The CDR3 is CASSWTKGTYGYTF. The CDR3 DNA reads as TGTGCCAGCAGTTGGACCAAGGGAACTTATGGCTACACCTTC.

This chain uses TRBV29-1 with TRBJ2-2; 8 nucleotides agree with TRBD1. The CDR3 is 14 amino acids. Per the germline V gene, CDR1 is SQVTM and CDR2 is ANQGSEA. J lost 0 bases, V lost 4 bases, and 1 base had no gene match. The CDR3 reads CSVADRANTGELFF. The CDR3 coding sequence is TGCAGCGTTGCGGACAGGGCGAACACCGGGGAGCTGTTTTTT.

The sample holds a few counts of this clone. The chain links TRBV5-1 to TRBJ2-7; D not resolved. Trimming removed 5 bases at V and 0 bases at J, with 15 bases between. The CDR3 length is 15 residues. The germline CDR1 and CDR2 sequences are SGHRS and YFSETQ. The CDR3 here is CASSPEQARSYEQYF. The CDR3 nucleotides read TGCGCCAGCAGTCCCGAGCAGGCCCGCTCCTACGAGCAGTACTTC. Supplemented by reference TRBV5-1 and TRBJ2-7, the full variable domain reads KAGVTQTPRYLIKTRGQQVTLSCSPISGHRSVSWYQQTPGQGLQFLFEYFSETQRNKGNFPGRFSGRQFSNSRSEMNVSTLELGDSALYLCASSPEQARSYEQYFGPGTRLTVT.